Listed below are T cell receptor beta chains from one sample, sequenced in a study of OX40 agonist ivuxolimab in advanced cancers. Measured with immunoSEQ multiplex PCR; TCRdb has only the in-frame clones, and not every one. The sample lists 75,000 to 95,000 clones, around nine tenths occurring once. The sequencing here drew on CD4+ or CD8+ T cells sorted from blood, taken in a trial of the OX40 agonist ivuxolimab. All receptors derive from an adult with an advanced solid tumor such as melanoma, head and neck, liver or kidney cancer. CDR3s leave out the opening cysteine and the closing phenylalanine or tryptophan.

>TRBV5-4|TRBJ2-1
ASSLWDRGYNEQF
>TRBV7-2|TRBJ1-1
ASRHPRAGMNTEAF
>TRBV5-1|TRBJ2-3
ASSQPGLSTDTQY
>TRBV19|TRBJ2-1
ASSIRLARSYNEQF
>TRBV6-4|TRBJ2-5
ASSTSLAETQY
>TRBV5-1|TRBJ1-4
ASSPGQVATNEKLF
>TRBV11-2|TRBJ2-2
ASSFERFTGELF
>TRBV18|TRBJ2-3
ASSLGTALLDTQY
>TRBV5-8|TRBJ2-3
ASSPGTGGTDTQY
>TRBV10-3|TRBJ2-5
AIRGQGRETQY
>TRBV29-1|TRBJ2-7
SVGGQAAGEQY
>TRBV18|TRBJ2-1
ASSPRKAGDFNEQF
>TRBV5-1|TRBJ1-2
ASSLGVGYGYT
>TRBV10-3|TRBJ2-1
AMSRGDEQF
>TRBV28|TRBJ2-7
ASRPHGPRWDEQY
>TRBV28|TRBJ2-2
AISGQGAIRNTGELF
>TRBV7-2|TRBJ2-1
ASSSPGNEQF
>TRBV20-1|TRBJ1-2
SAGWGYT
>TRBV11-3|TRBJ1-5
ASSLDQGMYNQPQH
>TRBV19|TRBJ1-2
ASSMNGDPVGYT
>TRBV19|TRBJ1-1
ASIQTGMNTEAF
>TRBV5-1|TRBJ2-7
ASSLAGQGMSSYEQY
>TRBV27|TRBJ1-1
ASSFGGLGTEAF
>TRBV5-4|TRBJ2-6
ASSRQGGPGANVLT
>TRBV5-1|TRBJ2-1
ASSFDNEQF
>TRBV6-5|TRBJ2-3
ASSYSAGVTDTQY
>TRBV28|TRBJ2-6
ASASRGRGSGANVLT
>TRBV27|TRBJ2-3
ASSSKGTGGTDTQY
>TRBV7-9|TRBJ2-3
ASSSRGFGGGPDTQY
>TRBV19|TRBJ2-3
ASSVQGTSTDTQY
>TRBV9|TRBJ2-1
ASSGQIYNEQF
>TRBV20-1|TRBJ2-7
SASAYEQY
>TRBV18|TRBJ1-1
ASSPPQGGGTEAF
>TRBV18|TRBJ2-3
ASSPGSTDTQY
>TRBV2|TRBJ1-3
ASTRGRASGNTIY
>TRBV4-1|TRBJ1-5
ASSQEGQIAQPQH
>TRBV28|TRBJ1-3
ASSLPSTVPGNTIY
>TRBV29-1|TRBJ1-1
SVEGPGNTEAF
>TRBV19|TRBJ2-7
ANPGPSTYEQY
>TRBV5-1|TRBJ2-3
ASSGSGREEDTQY
>TRBV7-3|TRBJ2-3
ASSLNRGDSDTQY
>TRBV18|TRBJ1-5
ASSPFEGPSNQPQH
>TRBV18|TRBJ1-4
ASSPRSGEKLF
>TRBV5-1|TRBJ2-7
ASSQGLAGAYEQY
>TRBV19|TRBJ2-7
ASSISLAATYEQY
>TRBV29-1|TRBJ2-2
SVGALSHTGELF
>TRBV21-1|TRBJ2-5
ASSKEGGRVPKTQY